This T cell receptor beta chain was observed in a study of OX40 agonist ivuxolimab in advanced cancers. Study summary: A male proportion of 82.7% was recorded, with mean age 60 years and range roughly 23 to 79. Under the entry rules, prior anti-PD-1, anti-PD-L1 or anti-CTLA-4 therapy was allowed, and more than 35% had some.

CDR1 SEHNR and CDR2 FQNEAQ come from the germline V gene (reference sequence). Trimming cost V 1 base and J 4 bases; bases outside gene matches: 3. This CDR3 spans 15 amino acids. Libraries were prepared by immunoSEQ multiplex PCR; TCRdb keeps only in-frame clonotypes and omits some of them. The sample has 36,000 or so clones; 88% are singletons. This material consisted of CD4+ or CD8+ T cells sorted from blood, taken in a trial of the OX40 agonist ivuxolimab. This sequence originates from an adult with an advanced solid tumor such as melanoma, head and neck, liver or kidney cancer. This rearrangement joins TRBV7-9 to TRBJ2-5; 10 bases are shared with TRBD1. CDR3 loop: CASSLGQGALETQYF. The CDR3 DNA follows: TGTGCCAGCAGCTTAGGACAGGGGGCCTTAGAGACCCAGTACTTC.